This is a list of T cell receptor beta chains from one sample in a study of early T cells in non-severe SARS-CoV-2 infection. TCRdb itself ran the 5' RACE reads through MiXCR, one entry per CDR3 protein. Among tens of thousands of distinct CDR3 sequences, more than 5.5% were seen once, and the ten largest hold 4.5% to 5.5%. The specimen was whole blood. The receptor source for this set is an adult who was a healthcare worker with PCR-confirmed SARS-CoV-2 infection or an uninfected control (not recorded which). CDR3s include the opening cysteine and the closing phenylalanine or tryptophan. Each record gives: J gene, clone size, D gene, V gene, CDR3 length, CDR3 DNA, CDR3 protein. A D gene is named only where the DNA matches it firmly. Clone size is shown for a subset of rows, as once, few, many or a class of expanded clone.

TRBJ2-2 many . TRBV10-1 15 TGCGCCAGCAGCGAACTTAGAACGAACACCGGGGAGCTGTTTTTT CASSELRTNTGELFF
TRBJ2-1 . TRBD2 TRBV7-9 15 TGTGCCAGCAGCTTAGCACTAGCGGGAGACAATGAGCAGTTCTTC CASSLALAGDNEQFF
TRBJ1-1 many . TRBV20-1 14 TGCAGTGCTCGGGACGCTAAGCGGGACACTGAAGCTTTCTTT CSARDAKRDTEAFF
TRBJ2-1 many . TRBV29-1 15 TGCAGCGTTGAAGGACAGGACTTCTCCTACAATGAGCAGTTCTTC CSVEGQDFSYNEQFF
TRBJ1-2 many TRBD1 TRBV28 14 TGTGCCAGCAGTTTATCAGGGGGATGGTATGGCTACACCTTC CASSLSGGWYGYTF
TRBJ2-1 many . TRBV29-1 16 TGCAGCGTTGAAGACCGACGTAGGAGCTCCTACAATGAGCAGTTCTTC CSVEDRRRSSYNEQFF
TRBJ1-1 many TRBD1 TRBV7-3 15 TGTGCCAGCAGCGTGACAGGGGGCGCAGGCACTGAAGCTTTCTTT CASSVTGGAGTEAFF
TRBJ2-7 many TRBD2 TRBV10-3 16 TGTGCCATCAGCCGACTAGCGGGAACCAAGGCCTACGAGCAGTACTTC CAISRLAGTKAYEQYF
TRBJ1-5 many . TRBV2 13 TGTGCCAGCAGCGGGGATTTCAATCAGCCCCAGCATTTT CASSGDFNQPQHF
TRBJ2-2 many TRBD2 TRBV7-8 16 TGTGCCAGCAGCTCTTCTAGCGGGAGGGCCACCGGGGAGCTGTTTTTT CASSSSSGRATGELFF
TRBJ2-1 few . TRBV10-2 14 TGCGCCAGCAGTGAGAGGGACAACTCCAATGAGCAGTTCTTC CASSERDNSNEQFF
TRBJ1-4 many . TRBV2 14 TGTGCCAGCAGTGGGGGGCAAAATAATGAAAAACTGTTTTTT CASSGGQNNEKLFF
TRBJ2-3 many . TRBV29-1 11 TGCAGCGTTGAGAACACCGATACGCAGTATTTT CSVENTDTQYF
TRBJ2-1 many TRBD1 TRBV6-1 13 TGTGCCAGCGGGACAGGGTTAGGCAATGAGCAGTTCTTC CASGTGLGNEQFF
TRBJ2-2 many TRBD2 TRBV5-1 19 TGCGCCAGCAGCTTGGCCGATGGGACTAGCGGGAGGAGGACCGGGGAGCTGTTTTTT CASSLADGTSGRRTGELFF
TRBJ2-1 many . TRBV2 13 TGTGCCAGCGGTACTAGCAGATACAATGAGCAGTTCTTC CASGTSRYNEQFF
TRBJ2-5 few TRBD2 TRBV20-1 16 TGCAGTGCTGAGGACCCGGGACTAGCGGACCAAGAGACCCAGTACTTC CSAEDPGLADQETQYF
TRBJ2-3 many TRBD1 TRBV4-2 17 TGTGCCAGCAGCCAAGATACCGGGACAGGGCGTGAAGATACGCAGTATTTT CASSQDTGTGREDTQYF
TRBJ2-1 . . TRBV29-1 13 TGCAGCGTTGAAGTAGGCCCAAACAATGAGCAGTTCTTC CSVEVGPNNEQFF
TRBJ2-5 many TRBD1 TRBV12-3/TRBV12-4 15 TGTGCCAGCAGCCGAGGGGACAGCCATAAAGAGACCCAGTACTTC CASSRGDSHKETQYF
TRBJ2-1 few . TRBV29-1 13 TGCAGCGTTGATCGGGACGGCGTGAATGAGCAGTTCTTC CSVDRDGVNEQFF
TRBJ2-2 many TRBD2 TRBV30 14 TGTGCCTGGAGTGTAGCGGGAGGAGCCGGGGAGCTGTTTTTT CAWSVAGGAGELFF
TRBJ2-7 many . TRBV6-5 15 TGTGCCAGCAGTTCCACAGGAGCCCCAACCTACGAGCAGTACTTC CASSSTGAPTYEQYF
TRBJ2-1 many . TRBV7-9 15 TGTGCCAGCAGCTACGACGGGACCCGATTGGATGAGCAGTTCTTC CASSYDGTRLDEQFF
TRBJ2-7 . . TRBV11-2 15 TGTGCCAGCAGCTATACTGAGGGATCATCCTACGAGCAGTACTTC CASSYTEGSSYEQYF
TRBJ2-5 . . TRBV29-1 12 TGCAGCGTTGCGGGGACTCAACGGACCCAGTACTTC CSVAGTQRTQYF
TRBJ1-1 many . TRBV29-1 15 TGCAGCGTTGACGCCACAGGGAGGGGAAACACTGAAGCTTTCTTT CSVDATGRGNTEAFF
TRBJ2-1 many TRBD2 TRBV5-1 15 TGCGCCAGCAGCATAGCCGGGACTAGCGACCATGAGCAGTTCTTC CASSIAGTSDHEQFF
TRBJ1-1 many . TRBV3-1 16 TGTGCCAGCAGCCAACTGGGGGGTCGGGCCAACACTGAAGCTTTCTTT CASSQLGGRANTEAFF
TRBJ1-4 . . TRBV19 12 TGTGCCAGTAGAGGACCAGCTGTAAAACTGTTTTTT CASRGPAVKLFF
TRBJ1-3 few TRBD1 TRBV30 14 TGTGCCTGGACGACAGGGCTCTCTGGAAACACCATATATTTT CAWTTGLSGNTIYF
TRBJ1-1 . . TRBV3-1 16 TGTGCCAGCAGCCCCCCCTGGGGGGGAGGGGACACTGAAGCTTTCTTT CASSPPWGGGDTEAFF
TRBJ2-3 many TRBD2 TRBV9 16 TGTGCCAGCAGCGTAGGTCGGCTAGCGGACACAGATACGCAGTATTTT CASSVGRLADTDTQYF
TRBJ1-2 . . TRBV5-1 12 TGCGCCAGCAGCCGGGACAAGAATGGCTACACCTTC CASSRDKNGYTF
TRBJ2-1 many TRBD2 TRBV6-6 16 TGTGCCAGCAGCAGTGGGCGGGGGATTTCCATCGGGGAGCAGTTCTTC CASSSGRGISIGEQFF
TRBJ1-1 few TRBD1 TRBV10-3 15 TGTGCCATCAGCCGGGACAGGGGAGTTGGAACTGAAGCTTTCTTT CAISRDRGVGTEAFF
TRBJ2-7 many TRBD1 TRBV3-1 15 TGTGCCAGCAGCCAGCGGACAGGAAGCTCCTACGAGCAGTACTTC CASSQRTGSSYEQYF
TRBJ2-7 many . TRBV28 14 TGTGCCACCCTCTGGGGGGGGCGCCCCCACGAGCAGTACTTC CATLWGGRPHEQYF
TRBJ2-7 many . TRBV5-5 13 TGTGCCAGCAATCGGGGCACGTCCTACGAGCAGTACTTC CASNRGTSYEQYF
TRBJ2-3 many TRBD2 TRBV20-1 15 TGCAGTGCTCGGACTAGCGGGCTTAGCACAGATACGCAGTATTTT CSARTSGLSTDTQYF
TRBJ2-7 many . TRBV6-5 15 TGTGCCAGCAGTTGGACGCAGGGAACCTCCTACGAGCAGTACTTC CASSWTQGTSYEQYF
TRBJ2-2 many . TRBV20-1 14 TGCAGTGCTAGAGCCATACCCGCCAGAGGGGAGCTGTTTTTT CSARAIPARGELFF
TRBJ1-1 many . TRBV29-1 10 TGCAGCCACCAGAACACTGAAGCTTTCTTT CSHQNTEAFF
TRBJ1-2 many TRBD1 TRBV28 14 TGTGCCACTAGGGGGACAGAAGGGGACTATGGCTACACCTTC CATRGTEGDYGYTF
TRBJ2-2 many . TRBV11-2 13 TGTGCCAGCAGCTTAGTCAGGACCGGGGAGCTGTTTTTT CASSLVRTGELFF
TRBJ1-6 medium-sized . TRBV14 13 TGTGCCAGCAGCCAAGATATCAGATCACCCCTCCACTTT CASSQDIRSPLHF
TRBJ2-5 many TRBD2 TRBV7-8 18 TGTGCCAGCAGCTGGGACCGCGGACTAGCGGGAGGTTTGGAGACCCAGTACTTC CASSWDRGLAGGLETQYF
TRBJ2-1 many TRBD2 TRBV6-1 15 TGTGCCAGCAGTGAAGAGAGCGGGAGGGCGAATGAGCAGTTCTTC CASSEESGRANEQFF
TRBJ2-3 many TRBD2 TRBV20-1 15 TGCAGTGCACTTCCACTAGCGGGAGGAACAGATACGCAGTATTTT CSALPLAGGTDTQYF
TRBJ2-7 . TRBD2 TRBV7-3 15 TGTGCCAGCAGCCCGCAGGGACTAGGAGGCTACGAGCAGTACTTC CASSPQGLGGYEQYF
TRBJ1-5 . . TRBV2 14 TGTGCCAGCAGTGATTACAGACGCAATCAGCCCCAGCATTTT CASSDYRRNQPQHF
TRBJ1-2 many . TRBV6-5 15 TGTGCCAGCAGTGGCCGGGACGGATTTTATTATGGCTACACCTTC CASSGRDGFYYGYTF
TRBJ2-7 many TRBD2 TRBV14 15 TGTGCCAGCAGCTCCCGACTAGCGGATCCCTACGAGCAGTACTTC CASSSRLADPYEQYF